The 25 T cell receptor beta chains reported below all come from one sample, sequenced in a study of blood T cell repertoires in COVID-19. Assay used: immunoSEQ multiplex PCR; TCRdb lists only in-frame clones, some missing. The sample yields around 250,000 clones, over 75% seen once. What was sequenced was PBMCs or T cells enriched from blood (not recorded which). These receptors were obtained from a woman aged 50 to 65 with acute COVID-19.

The chain joins TRBV4-1 to TRBJ2-7, with no clear D. Trimming stripped 1 base from V and 0 bases from J, with 7 bases between. CDR3 size: 14 residues. Per germline, CDR1 MGHRA and CDR2 YSYEKL. The CDR3 protein is CASSQAHSSYEQYF. The CDR3 region has the DNA TGCGCCAGCAGCCAAGCTCACAGCTCCTACGAGCAGTACTTC.

The chain recombines TRBV7-9 with TRBJ2-5; D call uncertain. CDR3 length equals 15 residues. The germline V gene has CDR1 SEHNR and CDR2 FQNEAQ (reference sequence). The V and J ends lost 5 bases and 1 base respectively, with 14 bases between them. CDR3 bases: TGTGCCAGCAGCCCGCCCATAGTTGTCCAAGAGACCCAGTACTTC. Its translation: CASSPPIVVQETQYF. The entire variable domain, with the rest obtained from reference TRBV7-9 and TRBJ2-5, is as follows: DTGVSQNPRHKITKRGQNVTFRCDPISEHNRLYWYRQTLGQGPEFLTYFQNEAQLEKSRLLSDRFSAERPKGSFSTLEIQRTEQGDSAMYLCASSPPIVVQETQYFGPGTRLLVL.

The gene calls are TRBV6-2 or TRBV6-3 and TRBJ2-2; tentative D call: TRBD1 (6 bases). The ends were cut back, 3 bases at V and 7 bases at J, with 15 bases in the middle. The CDR3 totals 15 residues. Per germline, CDR1 MNHEY and CDR2 SVGEGT. The DNA for the CDR3 is TGTGCCAGCAGTTATCCTACAGGGTCCGGCGGGGAGCTGTTTTTT. Translating it yields CASSYPTGSGGELFF.

The chain has TRBV28 and TRBJ1-4; D remains ambiguous. Trimming cost V 6 bases and J 11 bases, with 13 bases left between them. Germline V CDR1 and CDR2: MDHEN, SYDVKM. The CDR3 consists of 12 residues. The CDR3 sequence: CASSVVLEKLFF. DNA for the CDR3: TGTGCCAGCAGCGTCGTTCTTGAGAAACTGTTTTTT.

This clone was found once. This chain connects TRBV4-1 to TRBJ2-3; D is ambiguous. The CDR3 extends over 14 amino acids. CDR1 MGHRA and CDR2 YSYEKL come from the germline V gene. V dropped 4 bases and J dropped 2 bases, with 10 bases sitting between them. The CDR3 DNA follows: TGCGCCAGCAGCCCCCCGGTAAACACAGATACGCAGTATTTT. Encoded protein: CASSPPVNTDTQYF.

The chain combines TRBV10-3 with TRBJ2-2, with D possibly being TRBD1 (6 bases). V lost 0 bases and J lost 6, with 17 bases in between. The CDR3 extends over 17 amino acids. CDR1 and CDR2 from the germline V gene are ENHRY and SYGVKD. CDR3: CAISESNAGDQAGELFF. DNA of the CDR3: TGTGCCATCAGTGAGTCGAATGCAGGGGACCAGGCCGGGGAGCTGTTTTTT.

This clone has just one count. J is TRBJ1-1 and V is TRBV7-6; TRBD1 aligns across 8 bases. V lost 5 bases and J lost 5; bases outside the gene matches: 4. The germline gives CDR1 SGHVS, CDR2 FNYEAQ. This CDR3 has 13 residues. The chain's CDR3 is CASSRTGWTEAFF. The CDR3 region has the DNA TGTGCCAGCAGCCGGACAGGGTGGACTGAAGCTTTCTTT. The full variable domain, completed using reference TRBV7-6 and TRBJ1-1, is GAGVSQSPRYKVTKRGQDVALRCDPISGHVSLYWYRQALGQGPEFLTYFNYEAQQDKSGLPNDRFSAERPEGSISTLTIQRTEQRDSAMYRCASSRTGWTEAFFGQGTRLTVV.

The chain has TRBV6-6 and TRBJ1-1; D possibly corresponds to TRBD1 (6 bases). The V and J ends lost 2 bases and 4 bases respectively, with 11 bases between them. The V gene's germline CDR1 is MNHNY and CDR2 SVGAGI (reference sequence). CDR3 length: 14 residues. DNA of the CDR3: TGTGCCAGCAGTTACCCACAGGGCGGCACTGAAGCTTTCTTT. Encoded protein: CASSYPQGGTEAFF.

This clone was seen a handful of times. V and J are TRBV4-1 and TRBJ1-2, with D maybe TRBD1 (5 bases). CDR1 and CDR2 (germline): MGHRA, YSYEKL. V gave up 4 bases and J gave up 8 bases, with 11 bases separating them. The CDR3 is 12 amino acids. The CDR3 DNA sequence: TGCGCCAGCAGCCCAGTCGGGGGGGGCTACACCTTC. Its translation: CASSPVGGGYTF.

This clone was observed a single time. The rearrangement joins TRBV7-6 to TRBJ2-3, with D perhaps matching TRBD2 (6 bases). Trimming left V 5 bases short and J 1 base short, with 13 bases between. The germline V gene has CDR1 SGHVS and CDR2 FNYEAQ. CDR3 size: 15 residues. This CDR3 is CASSPPGGGTDTQYF. Written as DNA, the CDR3 is TGTGCCAGCAGCCCTCCCGGCGGGGGCACAGATACGCAGTATTTT.

This chain uses TRBV27 with TRBJ2-3; D unclear. Trimming took 4 bases from V and 1 from J, leaving 3 bases between them. Germline V lookup: CDR1 MNHEY, CDR2 SMNVEV (reference sequence). The CDR3 covers 12 residues. The CDR3 nucleotides read TGTGCCAGCAGTTCTCGCACAGATACGCAGTATTTT. This codes for CASSSRTDTQYF.

This rearrangement joins TRBV5-8 to TRBJ1-2; D is unclear. The germline gives CDR1 SGHTS, CDR2 YDEGEE. Trimming took 2 bases from V and 3 from J, leaving 11 bases between them. This CDR3 has 14 amino acids. The CDR3 loop reads CASSFQAVDYGYTF. The CDR3 DNA sequence: TGTGCCAGCAGCTTCCAAGCGGTGGACTATGGCTACACCTTC.

V gene TRBV5-6 combines with J gene TRBJ1-2; 10 bases are a match to TRBD1. Germline-derived CDR1 and CDR2 are SGHDT and YYEEEE. V trimming: 0 bases; J trimming: 7 bases; junction bases outside the gene matches: 9. This CDR3 is 16 amino acids long. The DNA for the CDR3 is TGTGCCAGCAGCTTGGATCGGACAGGGGGTGTTGCTGGCTACACCTTC. It encodes CASSLDRTGGVAGYTF.

The chain combines TRBV7-6 with TRBJ1-5; TRBD1 agrees at 7 bases. The CDR3 loop spans 16 amino acids. Germline V gene sequence: CDR1 SGHVS, CDR2 FNYEAQ. Germline trimming cut 5 bases from V and 1 base from J; bases unmatched to any gene: 8. Here the CDR3 reads CASSPRQGQSNQPQHF. The CDR3 DNA follows: TGTGCCAGCAGCCCCCGACAGGGACAGAGCAATCAGCCCCAGCATTTT.

The V and J genes are TRBV10-3 and TRBJ2-5, with 11 nucleotides matching TRBD2. The CDR3 is made up of 16 amino acids. The V gene's germline CDR1 is ENHRY and CDR2 SYGVKD. With V trimmed by 3 bases and J by 5 bases, 8 bases remained unmatched. The CDR3 protein is CAISDITSGGDETQYF. CDR3 nucleotides: TGTGCCATCAGTGACATCACTAGCGGGGGAGACGAGACCCAGTACTTC.

This clone was recorded once. The rearrangement links TRBV4-3 to TRBJ1-4, with 7 nucleotides matching TRBD1. The CDR3 runs to 14 residues. Germline CDR1 and CDR2: LGHNA and YSLEER. V gave up 0 bases and J gave up 5 bases; unmatched junction bases: 0. CDR3 sequence reads: CASSQEQGNEKLFF. CDR3 coding DNA: TGCGCCAGCAGCCAAGAACAGGGGAATGAAAAACTGTTTTTT.

The chain joins TRBV6-5 to TRBJ2-7; 9 bases are shared with TRBD1. The V gene's germline CDR1 is MNHEY and CDR2 SVGAGI. The CDR3 sequence is 13 residues long. V was pared by 5 bases and J by 6 bases, with 5 bases of the junction left unmatched. CDR3 DNA: TGTGCCAGCAGTCGGACAGGGGTTGGCGAGCAGTACTTC. Translation gives CASSRTGVGEQYF.

The chain recombines TRBV19 with TRBJ2-7, with D perhaps TRBD2 (5 bases). Germline CDR1 LNHDA, CDR2 SQIVND (reference sequence). V lost 6 bases and J 0 bases, leaving 12 bases between the germline ends. The CDR3 loop spans 14 amino acids. The CDR3 loop reads CASSSAGLSYEQYF. CDR3 DNA: TGTGCCAGTAGCTCGGCGGGCCTCTCCTACGAGCAGTACTTC.

The table lists this clone with a count of one. The chain uses TRBV27 and TRBJ1-1; D is possibly TRBD1 (5 bases). The CDR3 spans 15 residues. Looked up from germline, CDR1 is MNHEY and CDR2 is SMNVEV (reference sequence). Trimming stripped 7 bases from V and 1 base from J, with 16 bases between. In nucleotides, the CDR3 is TGTGCCAGCAACGCCGGGACTGGTTCGAACACTGAAGCTTTCTTT. This encodes CASNAGTGSNTEAFF.

V gene TRBV5-4 combines with J gene TRBJ2-2, with D perhaps TRBD1 (5 bases). CDR1 and CDR2 from the germline V gene are SGHNT and YYREEE (reference sequence). The CDR3 is made up of 15 amino acids. The germline V and J ends were trimmed by 3 bases and 0 bases, with 9 bases remaining between them. In DNA form, the CDR3 reads TGTGCCAGCAGCTCAGGGTTCGCGAACACCGGGGAGCTGTTTTTT. Translation gives CASSSGFANTGELFF.

The V call is TRBV30, the J call TRBJ2-2; TRBD1 aligns across 7 bases. Unmatched junction bases numbered 1, after V lost 5 bases and J lost 7 bases. Germline V CDR1 and CDR2: GTSNPN, SVGIG (reference sequence). This CDR3 has 11 amino acids. The CDR3 DNA sequence: TGTGCCTGGGGGGACAGCGGGGAGCTGTTTTTT. It encodes CAWGDSGELFF.

The chain joins TRBV9 to TRBJ1-6; the D is unclear. This CDR3 is 16 amino acids long. V shed 0 bases and J shed 5 bases, with 12 bases lying between them. CDR1 is SGDLS, CDR2 YYNGEE, per germline. The CDR3 nucleotides are TGTGCCAGCAGCGTAGACCCGGGGAGAGATAATTCACCCCTCCACTTT. Protein product: CASSVDPGRDNSPLHF.

This clone was detected only once. The rearrangement uses TRBV3-1 (or the pseudogene TRBV3-2) and TRBJ1-5; D unclear. The CDR3 runs to 14 residues. Germline V gene lookup returns CDR1 LGHDT and CDR2 YNNKEL (reference sequence). V was clipped by 4 bases and J by 4 bases, with 11 bases between them. CDR3 amino acids: CASSPATENQPQHF. DNA of the CDR3: TGTGCCAGCAGCCCGGCGACGGAGAATCAGCCCCAGCATTTT.

This chain joins TRBV5-5 and TRBJ1-1, with D hard to call. Germline V lookup: CDR1 SGHKS, CDR2 YYEKEE (reference sequence). Trimming cost V 7 bases and J 0 bases, with 13 bases left between them. This CDR3 spans 14 amino acids. DNA of the CDR3: TGTGCCAGCGGAGTGACGACTGTGAACACTGAAGCTTTCTTT. It codes for CASGVTTVNTEAFF.

This clone was seen once. The V call is TRBV2, the J call TRBJ1-2, with a tentative D call TRBD1 (6 bases). The germline V gene encodes CDR1 SNHLY and CDR2 FYNNEI. This CDR3 has 16 amino acids. V dropped 4 bases and J dropped 4 bases, with 19 bases sitting between them. CDR3 sequence: CASSVHDRTLGYGYTF. CDR3 nucleotides: TGTGCCAGCAGTGTACACGACAGGACGCTTGGCTATGGCTACACCTTC.